The present entry profiles one T cell receptor (beta chain) with its context. Its antigen is currently not known. Per-nucleotide qualities are absent, and no much larger clonotype sits a single base away. The germline V gene sets CDR1 to SGHDN and CDR2 to FVKESK. The CDR3 goes from the cysteine to the valine over 13 residues. The DNA shown is the 39-base CDR3, in frame from base 1. Deletion took 3 bases off V and 6 bases off J, with a span of 12 bases between the germline ends. This sample stems from a study of radiotherapy plus CTLA-4 blockade in lung cancer (dated by TCRdb to the late 2010s). Some background on the complete study: Objective responses were observed in 18% of enrolled patients, and disease control was achieved in 25% to 35%.

What the research found in general, with its limitations: Early dynamic changes in blood T cell clones, together with increased serum interferon-beta after radiation, were reported as the strongest predictors of response. After treatment with radiotherapy and ipilimumab, TCR clones that came from tumors expanded in the peripheral blood.

Library preparation was by the immunoSEQ multiplex PCR assay. This is the immuneACCESS table as TCRdb keeps it, with only in-frame sequences that have V and J called. A part of the clones is gone; compared with another copy, unresolved V genes explain less than half, and the rest is unexplained. Counted in this sample were around 65,000 clones; 60% to 80% of them appeared once. The ten largest clones take up less than 5.5% of the sample. The study tested focal radiation therapy combined with CTLA-4 blockade (ipilimumab) in patients with chemo-refractory metastatic non-small-cell lung cancer. Here the chain combines TRBV14 and TRBJ2-7; the best D guess is TRBD1, with 5 bases matching. The sample consisted of peripheral blood, taken from a patient treated with radiotherapy plus ipilimumab. The clonotype originates from a human donor with non-small cell lung cancer who had a complete response to radiotherapy plus ipilimumab. The CDR3 region has the sequence CASSHKRTSEQYV. The DNA sequence follows: TGTGCCAGCAGCCACAAAAGGACAAGCGAGCAGTACGTC.